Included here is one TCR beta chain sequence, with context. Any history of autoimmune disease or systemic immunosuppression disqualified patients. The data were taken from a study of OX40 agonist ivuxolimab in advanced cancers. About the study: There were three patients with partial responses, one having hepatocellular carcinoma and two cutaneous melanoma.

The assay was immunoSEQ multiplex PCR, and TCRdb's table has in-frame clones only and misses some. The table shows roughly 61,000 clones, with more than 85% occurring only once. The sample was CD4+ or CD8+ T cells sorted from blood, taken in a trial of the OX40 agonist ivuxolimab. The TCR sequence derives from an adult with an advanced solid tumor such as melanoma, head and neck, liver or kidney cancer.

The chain's CDR3 is CASSQFSNEQFF. CDR3 DNA sequence: TGCGCCAGCAGCCAGTTTAGCAATGAGCAGTTCTTC. The J gene is TRBJ2-1, the V gene TRBV4-1, with unresolved D. Trimming took 3 bases from V and 6 from J, leaving 6 bases between them. CDR3 length equals 12 residues. In germline, CDR1 is MGHRA, CDR2 YSYEKL.